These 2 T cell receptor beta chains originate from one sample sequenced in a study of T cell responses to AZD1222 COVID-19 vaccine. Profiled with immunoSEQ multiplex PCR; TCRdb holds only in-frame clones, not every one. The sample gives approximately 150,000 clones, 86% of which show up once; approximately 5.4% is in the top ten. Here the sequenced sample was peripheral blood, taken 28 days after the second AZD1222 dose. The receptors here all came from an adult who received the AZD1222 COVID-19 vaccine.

The CDR3 region has the DNA TGTGCCATCATAGGGGACGAGCAGTACTTC. It yields the protein CAIIGDEQYF. The rearrangement links TRBV28 to TRBJ2-7, with D perhaps TRBD1 (5 bases). Germline-derived CDR1 and CDR2 are MDHEN and SYDVKM. The germline V and J ends were trimmed by 10 bases and 5 bases, with 9 bases remaining between them. The CDR3 has 10 amino acids.

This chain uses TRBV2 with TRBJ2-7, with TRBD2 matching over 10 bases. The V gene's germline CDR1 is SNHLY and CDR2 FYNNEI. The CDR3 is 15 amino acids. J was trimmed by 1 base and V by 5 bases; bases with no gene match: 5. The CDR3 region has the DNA TGTGCCAGCAGTCATCCTAGCGGGAGTTCCTACGAGCAGTACTTC. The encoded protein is CASSHPSGSSYEQYF.